This is a list of T cell receptor beta chains from one sample in a study of cytomegalovirus exposure and HLA in healthy donors. The table came from immunoSEQ multiplex PCR; TCRdb's copy has only in-frame clones and leaves some out. This table has about 110,000 clones, roughly 79% appearing once. The sequenced material came from PBMCs. These receptors originate from a woman between 50 and 59 years old in good health and CMV-seropositive. Each CDR3 is given with its conserved first and last residue. Each record gives: clone size, J gene, D gene, V gene, CDR3 DNA, CDR3 protein. D genes are given only for firm matches. The listing skips clone size in some rows; elsewhere it reads once, few, many or a size class.

>-|TRBJ2-3|TRBD2|TRBV5-6
TGTGCCAGCACCAACTGGGGGGGTAGCACAGATACGCAGTATTTT
CASTNWGGSTDTQYF
>once|TRBJ2-5|TRBD1|TRBV2
TGTGCCAGCAGAGGGACAGGGAGGATCCAAGAGACCCAGTACTTC
CASRGTGRIQETQYF
>few|TRBJ2-1|TRBD1|TRBV7-2
TGTGCCAGCAGAAAGACAGGGGTCAACAATGAGCAGTTCTTC
CASRKTGVNNEQFF
>-|TRBJ1-4|TRBD1|TRBV7-9
TGTTCCAGCTCGGGATGGGACAGAAAGGAAGAAAAACTGTTTTTT
CSSSGWDRKEEKLFF
>once|TRBJ2-7|-|TRBV18
TGTGCCAGCTCACCACGAACCCCCTCAACAAGACTTACCTACGAGCAGTACTTC
CASSPRTPSTRLTYEQYF
>-|TRBJ2-6|-|TRBV11-1
TGTGCCAGCAGACGAGGACGGAGCTCTGGGGCCAACGGCCTGACTTTC
CASRRGRSSGANGLTF
>few|TRBJ2-2|TRBD2|TRBV5-4
TGTGCCAGCAGCCGCGGGGGTACCGGGGAGCTGTTTTTT
CASSRGGTGELFF
>-|TRBJ1-1|-|TRBV5-1
TGCGCCAGCACTTGGGGAGGGGCGCGGGGGGGCACTGAAGCTTTCTTT
CASTWGGARGGTEAFF
>-|TRBJ2-1|TRBD2|TRBV18
TGTGCCAGCTCACCACAGCGGGAGGGTTACAATGAGCAGTTCTTC
CASSPQREGYNEQFF
>-|TRBJ2-3|-|TRBV7-9
TGTGCCAGCAGCTTAGTAGGGCGGGGCCCCACAGATACGCAGTATTTT
CASSLVGRGPTDTQYF